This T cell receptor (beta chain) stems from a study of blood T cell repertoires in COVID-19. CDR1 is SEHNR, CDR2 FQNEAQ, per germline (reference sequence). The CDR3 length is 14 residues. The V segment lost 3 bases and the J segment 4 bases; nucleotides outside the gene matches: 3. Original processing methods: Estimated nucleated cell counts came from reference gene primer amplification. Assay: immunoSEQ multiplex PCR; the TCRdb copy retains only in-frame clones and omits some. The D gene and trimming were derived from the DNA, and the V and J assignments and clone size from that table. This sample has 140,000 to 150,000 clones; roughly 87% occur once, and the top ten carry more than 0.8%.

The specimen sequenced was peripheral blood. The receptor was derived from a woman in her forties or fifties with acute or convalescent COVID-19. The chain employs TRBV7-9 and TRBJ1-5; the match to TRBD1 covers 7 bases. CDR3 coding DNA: TGTGCCAGCAGCTTCTCAGGGGGTAATCAGCCCCAGCATTTT. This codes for CASSFSGGNQPQHF.